The entry below gives a single TCR beta chain sequence along with its context. Patients at the Seattle site were enrolled during active infection and followed longitudinally. Per germline, CDR1 SGHAT and CDR2 FQNNGV. The ends were cut back, 2 bases at V and 7 bases at J, with 11 bases in the middle. CDR3 length equals 13 residues. As handled by the study authors: From reference gene primer amplification, estimates of nucleated cell counts were derived. TCRdb keeps only in-frame clones here, not all; method: immunoSEQ multiplex PCR. V and J calls and clone size are those listed in that table; D and trimming were worked out from the DNA. The table lists 250,000 to 400,000 clones, about nine tenths of them singletons, with less than 3.5% in the top ten. The data stem from a study of blood T cell repertoires in COVID-19. About the study: Whether acute or convalescent, the COVID-19 samples came from the United States, Italy and Spain. The analysed material was cDNA or gDNA that came from T cells, B-cell-depleted T cells, or PBMCs.

V and J are TRBV11-2 and TRBJ1-1, with no clear D. The sample comprised peripheral blood. The TCR was taken from a woman younger than 45 with COVID-19, enrolled during active disease. The CDR3 region has the DNA TGTGCCAGCAGCTTAATAATAGAGAGTGAAGCTTTCTTT. It is translated as CASSLIIESEAFF.